The rows below give T cell receptor beta chains drawn from one sample of a study of T-cell reconstitution after alpha-beta-depleted transplantation in children. Using its own MiXCR run on the PCR reads, TCRdb lists one record per CDR3 protein. The table records about 540,000 distinct CDR3 sequences, around 17% of them present only once. The specimen was PBMCs from the stem cell graft donor, collected from the stem cell graft. These receptors were taken from a human donor who donated a stem cell graft to a child with acute lymphoblastic leukemia. The CDR3 runs from the conserved cysteine through the conserved F or W. Fields, in order: J gene, V gene, D gene, clone size, CDR3 protein, CDR3 DNA. The D gene is left open where the match is weak. Not all rows give a size; the values are once, few, many and, for expanded clones, a class.

J gene: TRBJ2-7
V gene: TRBV12-3/TRBV12-4
D gene: TRBD2
clone size: many
CDR3 protein: CASSFGTSGRSQSYEQYF
CDR3 DNA: TGTGCCAGCAGTTTCGGGACTAGCGGGAGAAGTCAATCCTACGAGCAGTACTTC

J gene: TRBJ2-4
V gene: TRBV20-1
D gene: .
clone size: few
CDR3 protein: CSAHMPILAKNIQYF
CDR3 DNA: TGCAGTGCCCATATGCCCATCTTAGCCAAAAACATTCAGTACTTC

J gene: TRBJ2-1
V gene: TRBV5-6
D gene: .
clone size: few
CDR3 protein: CASSWGLGNSYNEQFF
CDR3 DNA: TGTGCCAGCAGCTGGGGGTTGGGGAACTCCTACAATGAGCAGTTCTTC

J gene: TRBJ2-7
V gene: TRBV7-9
D gene: TRBD2
clone size: few
CDR3 protein: CASSSGTSNEQYF
CDR3 DNA: TGTGCCAGCAGCTCCGGGACTAGCAACGAGCAGTACTTC

J gene: TRBJ2-7
V gene: TRBV4-1
D gene: .
clone size: .
CDR3 protein: CASSQGMAGNPYEQYF
CDR3 DNA: TGCGCCAGCAGCCAAGGAATGGCAGGTAACCCCTACGAGCAGTACTTC

J gene: TRBJ1-1
V gene: TRBV29-1
D gene: TRBD1
clone size: few
CDR3 protein: CSVQGQGRLTFF
CDR3 DNA: TGCAGCGTCCAAGGACAGGGGAGGTTAACTTTCTTT

J gene: TRBJ2-7
V gene: TRBV28
D gene: .
clone size: few
CDR3 protein: CASGSQSPYEQYF
CDR3 DNA: TGTGCCAGCGGGTCCCAGTCCCCCTACGAGCAGTACTTC

J gene: TRBJ1-5
V gene: TRBV20-1
D gene: .
clone size: many
CDR3 protein: CSVIDNPNQPQHF
CDR3 DNA: TGCAGTGTTATTGACAATCCAAATCAGCCCCAGCATTTT

J gene: TRBJ2-7
V gene: TRBV29-1
D gene: .
clone size: .
CDR3 protein: CSVQEAYEQYF
CDR3 DNA: TGCAGCGTGCAGGAAGCCTACGAGCAGTACTTC

J gene: TRBJ2-7
V gene: TRBV6-5
D gene: TRBD2
clone size: few
CDR3 protein: CASSYPGEWEGSYEQYF
CDR3 DNA: TGTGCCAGCAGTTACCCCGGAGAGTGGGAGGGATCCTACGAGCAGTACTTC

J gene: TRBJ2-3
V gene: TRBV5-1
D gene: .
clone size: once
CDR3 protein: CASSFQLDRDTQYF
CDR3 DNA: TGCGCCAGCAGCTTTCAGCTAGATCGTGATACGCAGTATTTT

J gene: TRBJ2-5
V gene: TRBV6-5
D gene: .
clone size: .
CDR3 protein: CASSYSGGQTQYF
CDR3 DNA: TGTGCCAGCAGTTACTCTGGGGGTCAGACCCAGTACTTC

J gene: TRBJ2-3
V gene: TRBV5-6
D gene: TRBD2
clone size: few
CDR3 protein: CASSSGLESDTQYF
CDR3 DNA: TGTGCCAGCAGCTCGGGACTAGAGTCGGATACGCAGTATTTT

J gene: TRBJ2-3
V gene: TRBV20-1
D gene: TRBD2
clone size: .
CDR3 protein: CSAIILAGPTDTQYF
CDR3 DNA: TGCAGTGCTATTATACTAGCGGGGCCCACAGATACGCAGTATTTT

J gene: TRBJ1-2
V gene: TRBV15
D gene: TRBD1
clone size: few
CDR3 protein: CATSRGTGDGYTF
CDR3 DNA: TGTGCCACCAGCAGAGGGACAGGGGATGGCTACACCTTC

J gene: TRBJ2-3
V gene: TRBV19
D gene: .
clone size: .
CDR3 protein: CASSMGVTQYF
CDR3 DNA: TGTGCCAGTAGTATGGGCGTTACGCAGTATTTT

J gene: TRBJ1-1
V gene: TRBV5-1
D gene: .
clone size: many
CDR3 protein: CASSQTVNTEAFF
CDR3 DNA: TGCGCCAGCAGCCAAACAGTGAACACTGAAGCTTTCTTT

J gene: TRBJ2-7
V gene: TRBV5-1
D gene: TRBD1
clone size: .
CDR3 protein: CASSGQGLTWSYEQYF
CDR3 DNA: TGCGCCAGCTCCGGACAGGGCCTGACTTGGTCCTACGAGCAGTACTTC

J gene: TRBJ2-3
V gene: TRBV19
D gene: .
clone size: .
CDR3 protein: CASSPASISTDTQYF
CDR3 DNA: TGTGCCAGTAGTCCGGCTTCCATTTCCACAGATACGCAGTATTTT

J gene: TRBJ2-5
V gene: TRBV25-1
D gene: .
clone size: few
CDR3 protein: CASRQQGGPETQYF
CDR3 DNA: TGTGCCAGCAGACAACAGGGGGGGCCAGAGACCCAGTACTTC

J gene: TRBJ1-4
V gene: TRBV7-9
D gene: TRBD1
clone size: .
CDR3 protein: CASSSPGQPNEKLFF
CDR3 DNA: TGTGCCAGCAGCTCACCGGGACAGCCCAATGAAAAACTGTTTTTT

J gene: TRBJ2-3
V gene: TRBV7-3
D gene: .
clone size: few
CDR3 protein: CASSASVADTQYF
CDR3 DNA: TGTGCCAGCAGCGCCTCTGTCGCAGATACGCAGTATTTT

J gene: TRBJ1-1
V gene: TRBV7-6
D gene: .
clone size: few
CDR3 protein: CASSRRENTEAFF
CDR3 DNA: TGTGCCAGCAGCCGACGGGAGAACACTGAAGCTTTCTTT

J gene: TRBJ2-7
V gene: TRBV5-1
D gene: .
clone size: few
CDR3 protein: CASRGGLGEQYF
CDR3 DNA: TGCGCCAGCAGAGGCGGCCTGGGCGAGCAGTACTTC

J gene: TRBJ2-1
V gene: TRBV6-1
D gene: TRBD2
clone size: .
CDR3 protein: CASRSGLIGEQFF
CDR3 DNA: TGTGCCAGCAGATCGGGACTAATCGGTGAGCAGTTCTTC

J gene: TRBJ1-2
V gene: TRBV4-2
D gene: .
clone size: .
CDR3 protein: CASSQALRAAYGYTF
CDR3 DNA: TGTGCCAGCAGCCAAGCCTTGAGGGCAGCCTATGGCTACACCTTC